In this sample, the clone carrying this T cell receptor (beta chain) turned up a few times. The data belong to a study of beta chain features in type 1 diabetes. CDR1 LGHNA and CDR2 YNFKEQ come from the germline V gene. The CDR3 is 16 residues long. Between the trimmed V and J ends, which lost 1 base and 6 bases, there was a span of 15 bases. Only one heparinised blood draw was taken per donor, and its volume averaged around 100 mL. Sorted CD4+ subsets: naive, central memory, regulatory, stem cell-like memory (CD45RO/CCR7/CD25/CD127/CD95/CD27 panel). The isolated RNA, all of it, was reverse transcribed, so expressed TCRB transcripts were what got sequenced. Profiled with immunoSEQ multiplex PCR; TCRdb holds only in-frame clones, not every one. Of nearly 350,000 clones in the sample, 6.5% to 10% are singletons; the top ten hold around 0.45%.

The source of this sequence is a young woman in good health. The chain combines TRBV4-2 with TRBJ2-2; D tentatively reads TRBD1 or TRBD2 (6 bases each). Sequences were obtained from central memory CD4+ T cells from blood. CDR3 DNA sequence: TGTGCCAGCAGCCAAGCTCGGGGGCCTTCCGCCGGGGAGCTGTTTTTT. The encoded protein is CASSQARGPSAGELFF.